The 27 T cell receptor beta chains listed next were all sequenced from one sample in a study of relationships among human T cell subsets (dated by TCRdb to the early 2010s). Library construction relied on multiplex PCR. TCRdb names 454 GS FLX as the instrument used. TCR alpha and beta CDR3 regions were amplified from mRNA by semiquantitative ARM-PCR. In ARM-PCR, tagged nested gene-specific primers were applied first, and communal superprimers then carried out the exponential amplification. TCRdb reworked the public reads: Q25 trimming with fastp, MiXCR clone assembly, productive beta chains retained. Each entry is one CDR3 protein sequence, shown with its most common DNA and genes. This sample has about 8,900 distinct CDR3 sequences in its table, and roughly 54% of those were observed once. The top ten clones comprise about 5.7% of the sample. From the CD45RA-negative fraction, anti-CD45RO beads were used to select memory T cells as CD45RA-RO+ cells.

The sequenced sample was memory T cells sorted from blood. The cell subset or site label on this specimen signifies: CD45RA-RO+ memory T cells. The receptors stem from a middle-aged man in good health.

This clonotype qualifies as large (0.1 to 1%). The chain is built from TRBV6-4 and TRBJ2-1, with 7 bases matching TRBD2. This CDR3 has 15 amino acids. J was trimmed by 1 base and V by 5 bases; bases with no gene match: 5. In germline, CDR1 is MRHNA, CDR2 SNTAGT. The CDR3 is CASSKSGESYNEQFF. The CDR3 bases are TGTGCCAGCAGTAAAAGCGGGGAATCCTACAATGAGCAGTTCTTC.

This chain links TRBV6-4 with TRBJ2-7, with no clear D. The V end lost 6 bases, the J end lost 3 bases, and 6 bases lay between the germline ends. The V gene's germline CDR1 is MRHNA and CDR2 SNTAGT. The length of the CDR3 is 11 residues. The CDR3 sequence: CASRSYYEQYF. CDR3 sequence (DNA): TGTGCCAGCAGGAGTTACTACGAGCAGTACTTC.

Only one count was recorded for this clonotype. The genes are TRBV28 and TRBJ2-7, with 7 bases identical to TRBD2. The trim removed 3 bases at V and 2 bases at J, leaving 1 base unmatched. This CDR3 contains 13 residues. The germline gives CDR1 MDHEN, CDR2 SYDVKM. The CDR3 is CASSLAGAYEQYF. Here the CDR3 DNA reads TGTGCCAGCAGTTTGGCGGGAGCCTACGAGCAGTACTTC.

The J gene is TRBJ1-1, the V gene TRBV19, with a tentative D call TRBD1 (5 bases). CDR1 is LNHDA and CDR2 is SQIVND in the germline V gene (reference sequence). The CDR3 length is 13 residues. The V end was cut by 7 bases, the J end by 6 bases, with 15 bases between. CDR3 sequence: CASTRAGGAEAFF. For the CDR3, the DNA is TGTGCCAGTACCCGGGCGGGGGGAGCTGAAGCTTTCTTT.

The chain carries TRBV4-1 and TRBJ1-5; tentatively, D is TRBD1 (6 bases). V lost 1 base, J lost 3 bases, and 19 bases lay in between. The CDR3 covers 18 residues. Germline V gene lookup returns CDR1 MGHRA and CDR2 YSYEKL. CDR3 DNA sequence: TGCGCCAGCAGCCAAGCCGAACCCCAAAGACAGGCCAATCAGCCCCAGCATTTT. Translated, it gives CASSQAEPQRQANQPQHF.

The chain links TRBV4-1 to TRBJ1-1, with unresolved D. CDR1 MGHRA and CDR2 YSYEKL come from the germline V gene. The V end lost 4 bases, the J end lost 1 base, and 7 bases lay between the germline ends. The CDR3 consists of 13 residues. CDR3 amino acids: CASSRWRNTEAFF. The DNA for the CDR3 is TGCGCCAGCAGCCGCTGGAGGAACACTGAAGCTTTCTTT.

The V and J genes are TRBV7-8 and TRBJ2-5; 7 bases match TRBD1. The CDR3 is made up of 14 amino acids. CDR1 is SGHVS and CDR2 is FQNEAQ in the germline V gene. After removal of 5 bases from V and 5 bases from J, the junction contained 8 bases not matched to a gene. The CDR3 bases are TGTGCCAGCAGCCAGTCCAGGGGGAAGGAGACCCAGTACTTC. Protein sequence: CASSQSRGKETQYF.

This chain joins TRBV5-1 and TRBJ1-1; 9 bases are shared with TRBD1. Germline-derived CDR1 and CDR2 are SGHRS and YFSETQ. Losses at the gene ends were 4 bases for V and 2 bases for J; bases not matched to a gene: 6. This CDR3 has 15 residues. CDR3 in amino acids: CASSVETGGNTEAFF. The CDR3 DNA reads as TGCGCCAGCAGCGTGGAGACAGGGGGAAACACTGAAGCTTTCTTT.

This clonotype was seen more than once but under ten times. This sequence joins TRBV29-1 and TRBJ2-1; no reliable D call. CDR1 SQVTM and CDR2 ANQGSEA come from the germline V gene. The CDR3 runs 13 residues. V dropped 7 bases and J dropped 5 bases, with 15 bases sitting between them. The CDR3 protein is CSAEPQRNNEQFF. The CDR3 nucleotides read TGCAGCGCGGAACCACAGAGAAACAATGAGCAGTTCTTC.

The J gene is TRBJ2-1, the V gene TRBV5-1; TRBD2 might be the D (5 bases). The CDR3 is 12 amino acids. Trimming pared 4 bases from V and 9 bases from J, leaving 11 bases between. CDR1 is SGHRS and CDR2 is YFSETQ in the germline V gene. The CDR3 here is CASSNPSPEQFF. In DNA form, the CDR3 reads TGCGCCAGCAGCAACCCTAGCCCTGAGCAGTTCTTC. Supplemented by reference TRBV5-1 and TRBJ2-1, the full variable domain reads KAGVTQTPRYLIKTRGQQVTLSCSPISGHRSVSWYQQTPGQGLQFLFEYFSETQRNKGNFPGRFSGRQFSNSRSEMNVSTLELGDSALYLCASSNPSPEQFFGPGTRLTVL.

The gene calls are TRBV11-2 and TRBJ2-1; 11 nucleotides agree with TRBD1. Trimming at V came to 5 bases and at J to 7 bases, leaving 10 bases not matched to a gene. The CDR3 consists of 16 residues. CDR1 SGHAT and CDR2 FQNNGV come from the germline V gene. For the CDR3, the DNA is TGTGCCAGCAGCCGACTAGGACAGGGGGCGAAGAATGAGCAGTTCTTC. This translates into CASSRLGQGAKNEQFF.

This CDR3 reads CSARDASGHNIQYF. CDR3 DNA: TGCAGTGCTAGAGATGCATCGGGACACAACATTCAGTACTTC. This sequence joins TRBV20-1 and TRBJ2-4, with D possibly matching TRBD1 (6 bases). The germline V and J ends were trimmed by 0 bases and 7 bases, with 13 bases remaining between them. CDR1 and CDR2 (germline): DFQATT, SNEGSKA (reference sequence). The CDR3 sequence is 14 residues long.

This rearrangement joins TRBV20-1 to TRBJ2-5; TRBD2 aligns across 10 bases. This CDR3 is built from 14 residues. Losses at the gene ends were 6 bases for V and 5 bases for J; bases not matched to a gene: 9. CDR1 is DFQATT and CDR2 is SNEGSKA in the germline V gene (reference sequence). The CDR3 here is CSAKQRGGLETQYF. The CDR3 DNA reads TGCAGTGCAAAGCAGCGGGGGGGCCTGGAGACCCAGTACTTC.

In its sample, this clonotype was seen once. CDR3 loop: CASSSLRGQNRALEQYF. The CDR3 DNA reads TGTGCCAGCAGCTCACTGAGAGGACAGAATCGTGCTTTGGAGCAGTACTTC. This chain joins TRBV11-2 and TRBJ2-7; D is perhaps TRBD1 (6 bases). The CDR3 totals 17 residues. CDR1 is SGHAT, CDR2 FQNNGV, per germline. Trimming stripped 4 bases from V and 7 bases from J, with 26 bases between. Using reference TRBV11-2 and TRBJ2-7 for the parts outside the CDR3, the full variable domain is EAGVAQSPRYKIIEKRQSVAFWCNPISGHATLYWYQQILGQGPKLLIQFQNNGVVDDSQLPKDRFSAERLKGVDSTLKIQPAKLEDSAVYLCASSSLRGQNRALEQYFGPGTRLTVT.

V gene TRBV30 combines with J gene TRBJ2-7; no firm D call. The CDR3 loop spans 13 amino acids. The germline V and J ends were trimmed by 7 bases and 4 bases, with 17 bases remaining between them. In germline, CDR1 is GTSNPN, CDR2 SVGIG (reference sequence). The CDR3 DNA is TGTGCCTTAAACCTTGGGGATTTTTACGAGCAGTACTTC. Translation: CALNLGDFYEQYF.

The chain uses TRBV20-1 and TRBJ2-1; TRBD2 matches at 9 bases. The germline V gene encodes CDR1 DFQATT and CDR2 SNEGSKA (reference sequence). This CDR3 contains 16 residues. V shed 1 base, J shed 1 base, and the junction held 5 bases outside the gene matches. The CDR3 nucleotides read TGCAGTGCTAGAGTGGCTAGCGGGGTTTCCTACAATGAGCAGTTCTTC. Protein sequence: CSARVASGVSYNEQFF.

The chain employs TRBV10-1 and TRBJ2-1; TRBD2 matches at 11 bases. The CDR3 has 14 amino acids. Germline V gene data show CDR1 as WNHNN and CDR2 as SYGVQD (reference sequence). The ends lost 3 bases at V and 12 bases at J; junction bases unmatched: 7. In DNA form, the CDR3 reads TGCGCCAGCAGTGAAACTAGCGGGAGCGGGGTGCAGTTCTTC. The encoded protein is CASSETSGSGVQFF.

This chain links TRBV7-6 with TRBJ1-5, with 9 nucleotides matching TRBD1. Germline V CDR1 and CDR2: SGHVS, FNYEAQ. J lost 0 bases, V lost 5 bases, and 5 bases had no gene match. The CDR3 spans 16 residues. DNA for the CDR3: TGTGCCAGCAGCCAGGGGACAGGGAATAGCAATCAGCCCCAGCATTTT. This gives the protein CASSQGTGNSNQPQHF. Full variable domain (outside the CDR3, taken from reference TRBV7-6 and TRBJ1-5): GAGVSQSPRYKVTKRGQDVALRCDPISGHVSLYWYRQALGQGPEFLTYFNYEAQQDKSGLPNDRFSAERPEGSISTLTIQRTEQRDSAMYRCASSQGTGNSNQPQHFGDGTRLSIL.

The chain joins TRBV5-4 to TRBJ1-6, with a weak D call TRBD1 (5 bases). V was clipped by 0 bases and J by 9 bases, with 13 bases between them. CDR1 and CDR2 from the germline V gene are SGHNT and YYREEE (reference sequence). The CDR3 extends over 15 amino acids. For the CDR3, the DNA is TGTGCCAGCAGCTTGGATGGCCAGGGAGGTTCACCCCTCCACTTT. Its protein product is CASSLDGQGGSPLHF.

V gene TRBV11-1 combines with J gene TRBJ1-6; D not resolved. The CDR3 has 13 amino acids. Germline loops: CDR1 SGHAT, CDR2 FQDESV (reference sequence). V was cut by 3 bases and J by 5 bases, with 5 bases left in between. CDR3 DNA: TGTGCCAGCAGCTTGTCAGATAATTCACCCCTCCACTTT. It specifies CASSLSDNSPLHF.

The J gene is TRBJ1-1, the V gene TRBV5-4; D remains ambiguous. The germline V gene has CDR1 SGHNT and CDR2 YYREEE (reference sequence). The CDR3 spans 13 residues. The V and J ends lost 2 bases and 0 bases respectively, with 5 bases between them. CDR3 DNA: TGTGCCAGCAGCTTAGGAATGAACACTGAAGCTTTCTTT. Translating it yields CASSLGMNTEAFF. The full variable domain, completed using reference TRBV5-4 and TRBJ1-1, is ETGVTQSPTHLIKTRGQQVTLRCSSQSGHNTVSWYQQALGQGPQFIFQYYREEENGRGNFPPRFSGLQFPNYSSELNVNALELDDSALYLCASSLGMNTEAFFGQGTRLTVV.

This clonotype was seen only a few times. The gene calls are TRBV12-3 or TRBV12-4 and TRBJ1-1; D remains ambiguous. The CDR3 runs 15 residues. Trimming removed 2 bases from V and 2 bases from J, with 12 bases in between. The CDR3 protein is CASSLTGKGNTEAFF. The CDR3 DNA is TGTGCCAGCAGTTTAACCGGGAAGGGCAACACTGAAGCTTTCTTT.

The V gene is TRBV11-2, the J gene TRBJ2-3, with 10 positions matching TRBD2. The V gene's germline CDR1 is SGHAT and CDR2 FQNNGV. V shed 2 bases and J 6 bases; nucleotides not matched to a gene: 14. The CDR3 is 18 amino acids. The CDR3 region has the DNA TGTGCCAGCAGCTTATTTCCGACTAGCGGGCCAAAGAGGGATACGCAGTATTTT. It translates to CASSLFPTSGPKRDTQYF.

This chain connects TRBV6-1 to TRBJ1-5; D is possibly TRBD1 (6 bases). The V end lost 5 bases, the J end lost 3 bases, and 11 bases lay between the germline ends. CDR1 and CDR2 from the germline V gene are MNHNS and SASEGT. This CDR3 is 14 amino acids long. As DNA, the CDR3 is TGTGCCAGCAGTTACAGGGAGGACAATCAGCCCCAGCATTTT. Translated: CASSYREDNQPQHF.

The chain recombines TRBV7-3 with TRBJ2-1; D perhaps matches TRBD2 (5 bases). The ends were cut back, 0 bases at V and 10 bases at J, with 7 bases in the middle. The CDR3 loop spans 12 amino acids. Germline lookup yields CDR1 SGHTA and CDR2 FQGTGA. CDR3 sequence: CASSLTGSEQFF. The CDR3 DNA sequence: TGTGCCAGCAGCTTAACGGGGAGCGAGCAGTTCTTC.

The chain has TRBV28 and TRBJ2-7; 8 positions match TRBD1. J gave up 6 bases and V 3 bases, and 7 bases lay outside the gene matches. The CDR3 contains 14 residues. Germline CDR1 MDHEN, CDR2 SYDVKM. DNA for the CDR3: TGTGCCAGCAGTTTCTCCGACAGGGGCGGCGAGCAGTACTTC. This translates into CASSFSDRGGEQYF.

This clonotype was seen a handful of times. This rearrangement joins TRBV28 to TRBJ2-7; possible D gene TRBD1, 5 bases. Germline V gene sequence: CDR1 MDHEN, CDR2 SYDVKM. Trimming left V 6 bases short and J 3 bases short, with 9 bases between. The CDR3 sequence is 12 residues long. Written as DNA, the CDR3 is TGTGCCAGCAGCGCCAGGGTCTACGAGCAGTACTTC. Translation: CASSARVYEQYF.